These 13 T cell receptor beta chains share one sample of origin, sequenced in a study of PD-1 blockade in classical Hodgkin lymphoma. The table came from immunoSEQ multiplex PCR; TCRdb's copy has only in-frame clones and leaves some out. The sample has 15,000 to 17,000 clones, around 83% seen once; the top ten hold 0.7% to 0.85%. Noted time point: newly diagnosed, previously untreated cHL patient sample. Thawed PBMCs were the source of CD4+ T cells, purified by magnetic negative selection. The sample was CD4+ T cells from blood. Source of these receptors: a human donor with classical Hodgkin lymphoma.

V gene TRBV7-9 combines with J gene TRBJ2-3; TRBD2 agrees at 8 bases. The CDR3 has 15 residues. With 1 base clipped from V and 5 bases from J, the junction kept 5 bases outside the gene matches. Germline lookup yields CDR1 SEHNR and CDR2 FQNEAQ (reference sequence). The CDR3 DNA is TGTGCCAGCAGCTTAGTCTTTGCGGGGGGAGATACGCAGTATTTT. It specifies CASSLVFAGGDTQYF.

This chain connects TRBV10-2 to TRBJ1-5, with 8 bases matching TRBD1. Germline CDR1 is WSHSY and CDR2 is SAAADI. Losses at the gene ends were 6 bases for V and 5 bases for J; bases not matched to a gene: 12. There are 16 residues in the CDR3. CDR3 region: CASRPKGQGGDQPQHF. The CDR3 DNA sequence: TGCGCCAGCAGACCGAAAGGACAGGGCGGAGATCAGCCCCAGCATTTT.

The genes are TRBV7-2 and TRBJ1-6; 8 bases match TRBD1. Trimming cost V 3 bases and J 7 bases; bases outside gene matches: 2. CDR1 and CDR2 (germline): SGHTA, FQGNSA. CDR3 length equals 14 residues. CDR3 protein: CASSLDRVNSPLHF. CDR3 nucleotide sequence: TGTGCCAGCAGCTTGGACAGGGTAAATTCACCCCTCCACTTT.

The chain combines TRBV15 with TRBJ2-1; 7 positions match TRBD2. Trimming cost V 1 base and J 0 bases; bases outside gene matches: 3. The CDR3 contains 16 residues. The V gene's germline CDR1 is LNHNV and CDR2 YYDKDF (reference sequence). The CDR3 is CATSRVGGSSYNEQFF. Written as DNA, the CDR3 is TGTGCCACCAGCAGAGTCGGCGGGAGCTCCTACAATGAGCAGTTCTTC. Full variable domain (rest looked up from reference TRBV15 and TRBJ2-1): DAMVIQNPRYQVTQFGKPVTLSCSQTLNHNVMYWYQQKSSQAPKLLFHYYDKDFNNEADTPDNFQSRRPNTSFCFLDIRSPGLGDTAMYLCATSRVGGSSYNEQFFGPGTRLTVL.

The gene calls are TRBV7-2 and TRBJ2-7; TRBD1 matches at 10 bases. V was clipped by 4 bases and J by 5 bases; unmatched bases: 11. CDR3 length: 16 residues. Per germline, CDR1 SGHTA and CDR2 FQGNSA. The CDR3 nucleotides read TGTGCCAGCAGCTCCCGAGGGCGGGACAGGGGCAACGAGCAGTACTTC. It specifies CASSSRGRDRGNEQYF.

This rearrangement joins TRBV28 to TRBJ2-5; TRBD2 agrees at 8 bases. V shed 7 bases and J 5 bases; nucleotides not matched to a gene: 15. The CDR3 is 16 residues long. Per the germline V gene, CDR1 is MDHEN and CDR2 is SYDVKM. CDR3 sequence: CASTPDTSGKGETQYF. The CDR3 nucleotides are TGTGCCAGCACCCCAGATACTAGCGGAAAGGGGGAGACCCAGTACTTC.

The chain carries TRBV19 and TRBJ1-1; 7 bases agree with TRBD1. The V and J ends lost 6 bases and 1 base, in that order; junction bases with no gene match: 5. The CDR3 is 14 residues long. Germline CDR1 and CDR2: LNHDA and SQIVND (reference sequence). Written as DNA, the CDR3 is TGTGCCAGTAGGGTGACAGGGAGGAACACTGAAGCTTTCTTT. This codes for CASRVTGRNTEAFF.

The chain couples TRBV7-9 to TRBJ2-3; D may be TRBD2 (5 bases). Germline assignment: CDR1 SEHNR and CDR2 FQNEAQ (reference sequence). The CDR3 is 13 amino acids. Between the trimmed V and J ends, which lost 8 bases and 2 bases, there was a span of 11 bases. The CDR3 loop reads CASFRRLTDTQYF. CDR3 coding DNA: TGTGCCAGCTTCCGGAGGCTCACAGATACGCAGTATTTT.

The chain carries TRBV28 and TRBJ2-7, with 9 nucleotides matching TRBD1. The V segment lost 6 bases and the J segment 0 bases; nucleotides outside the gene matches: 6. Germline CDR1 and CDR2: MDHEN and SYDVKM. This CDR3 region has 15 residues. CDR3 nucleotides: TGTGCCAGCAGGTCGGGACAGGGTCTCTCCTACGAGCAGTACTTC. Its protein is CASRSGQGLSYEQYF. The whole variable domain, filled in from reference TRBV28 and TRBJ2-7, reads DVKVTQSSRYLVKRTGEKVFLECVQDMDHENMFWYRQDPGLGLRLIYFSYDVKMKEKGDIPEGYSVSREKKERFSLILESASTNQTSMYLCASRSGQGLSYEQYFGPGTRLTVT.

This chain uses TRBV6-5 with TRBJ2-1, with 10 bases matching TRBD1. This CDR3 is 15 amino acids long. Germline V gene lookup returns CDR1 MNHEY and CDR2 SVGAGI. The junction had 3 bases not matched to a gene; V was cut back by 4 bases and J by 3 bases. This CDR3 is CASSSGTGVYNEQFF. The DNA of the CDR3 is TGTGCCAGCAGTTCCGGGACAGGGGTCTACAATGAGCAGTTCTTC.

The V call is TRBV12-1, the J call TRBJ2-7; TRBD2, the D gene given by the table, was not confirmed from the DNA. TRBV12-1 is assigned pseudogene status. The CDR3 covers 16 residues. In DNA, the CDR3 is TGTGCCAGCAGCACGACTAGCGGGAGTTCCCCCTACGAGCAGTACTTC. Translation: CASSTTSGSSPYEQYF.

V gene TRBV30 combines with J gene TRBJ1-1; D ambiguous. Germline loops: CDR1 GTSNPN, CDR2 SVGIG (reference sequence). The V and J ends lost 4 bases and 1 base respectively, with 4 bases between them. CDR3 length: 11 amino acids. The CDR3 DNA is TGTGCCTGGAATAGGAACACTGAAGCTTTCTTT. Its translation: CAWNRNTEAFF.

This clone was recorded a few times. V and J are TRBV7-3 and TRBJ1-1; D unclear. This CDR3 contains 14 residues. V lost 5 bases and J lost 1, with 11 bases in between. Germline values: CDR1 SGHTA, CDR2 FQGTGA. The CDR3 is CASSPAGRNTEAFF. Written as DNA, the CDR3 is TGTGCCAGCAGCCCGGCCGGTCGGAACACTGAAGCTTTCTTT.